This TCR beta chain was sequenced for a study of OX40 agonist ivuxolimab in advanced cancers. Study-wide context: It was ivuxolimab, an agonistic anti-OX40 (CD134) antibody, that patients were treated with. Recorded diagnoses for dose-escalation patients were hepatocellular carcinoma, melanoma, renal cell or head and neck cancer.

Profiled with immunoSEQ multiplex PCR; TCRdb holds only in-frame clones, not every one. The profile shows some 70,000 clones, roughly 85% of them singletons. About this clone itself: Its antigen is currently unknown.

Germline V CDR1 and CDR2: SGHAT, FQNNGV. The CDR3 sequence is 15 residues long. Trimming removed 1 base at V and 7 bases at J, with 17 bases between. Findings and caveats of the study: Both CD4+ and CD8+ T cell populations in blood had undergone clonal expansion by week 6 at 0.1 to 3.0 mg/kg. The mean number of expanded clones was higher in CD8+ T cells than in CD4+.

This specimen consisted of CD4+ or CD8+ T cells sorted from blood, obtained in a trial of the OX40 agonist ivuxolimab. The J gene is TRBJ2-7, the V gene TRBV11-2; TRBD2 might be the D (5 bases). The origin of this receptor is an adult with an advanced solid tumor such as melanoma, head and neck, liver or kidney cancer. The CDR3 bases are TGTGCCAGCAGCTTAGGGCCCGGTGGGAGTCTGGAGCAGTACTTC. This translates into CASSLGPGGSLEQYF.